Listed here are 29 T cell receptor beta chains from one sample, sequenced in a study of blood T cell repertoires in COVID-19. Data came from immunoSEQ multiplex PCR; TCRdb stores just in-frame clones and leaves some out. The data contain tens of thousands of clones, more than 75% of them singletons. The specimen sequenced was peripheral blood. The receptor set was obtained from a woman aged 80 or over with active COVID-19.

V is TRBV10-3 and J is TRBJ2-2, with 9 bases aligning to TRBD1. Per the germline V gene, CDR1 is ENHRY and CDR2 is SYGVKD. There are 17 residues in the CDR3. The V and J ends lost 1 base and 5 bases, in that order; junction bases with no gene match: 8. The CDR3 coding sequence is TGTGCCATCAGTGAGTACGGGCCGGGACAGGGAACCGGGGAGCTGTTTTTT. As protein: CAISEYGPGQGTGELFF.

The chain combines TRBV27 with TRBJ1-5; D gene uncertain. Germline lookup yields CDR1 MNHEY and CDR2 SMNVEV (reference sequence). This CDR3 is 13 amino acids long. V lost 3 bases and J 4 bases, leaving 7 bases between the germline ends. CDR3 DNA: TGTGCCAGCAGTTTTAGAAGAAATCAGCCCCAGCATTTT. Translating gives CASSFRRNQPQHF.

This clone was detected once. This rearrangement joins TRBV5-1 to TRBJ2-1; TRBD1 is a possible D gene (5 bases). Per the germline V gene, CDR1 is SGHRS and CDR2 is YFSETQ. This CDR3 is 13 amino acids long. V was clipped by 0 bases and J by 8 bases, with 9 bases between them. CDR3 sequence reads: CASSLVLGHEQFF. The CDR3 region has the DNA TGCGCCAGCAGCTTGGTATTGGGGCATGAGCAGTTCTTC.

This chain uses TRBV5-4 with TRBJ2-3; TRBD2 matches at 11 bases. CDR3 length: 16 residues. The V and J ends lost 0 bases and 1 base, in that order; junction bases with no gene match: 1. Germline assignment: CDR1 SGHNT and CDR2 YYREEE (reference sequence). Here the CDR3 DNA reads TGTGCCAGCAGCTTGGAGGGACTAGCGGGCACAGATACGCAGTATTTT. Protein product: CASSLEGLAGTDTQYF.

The V gene is TRBV5-1, the J gene TRBJ1-1; D gene uncertain. The CDR3 is made up of 17 amino acids. V was shortened by 2 bases and J by 2 bases, with 19 bases between the two germline ends. Germline V gene lookup returns CDR1 SGHRS and CDR2 YFSETQ. CDR3 DNA sequence: TGCGCCAGCAGCTTTCGCCCCGGGGTCCCTGCCAACACTGAAGCTTTCTTT. This encodes CASSFRPGVPANTEAFF.

This chain connects TRBV7-9 to TRBJ1-1; weak D call: TRBD1 (5 bases). This CDR3 region has 14 residues. V was trimmed by 3 bases and J by 5 bases, leaving 13 bases between them. Germline CDR1 is SEHNR and CDR2 is FQNEAQ (reference sequence). The CDR3 bases are TGTGCCAGCAGCTTGGGGGGTGGTCGGACTGAAGCTTTCTTT. This gives the protein CASSLGGGRTEAFF.

The CDR3 loop is CSVEWGLQEQYF. In DNA form, the CDR3 reads TGCAGCGTTGAATGGGGGCTCCAAGAGCAGTACTTC. The chain joins TRBV29-1 to TRBJ2-7; D might be TRBD1 (6 bases). Germline V CDR1 and CDR2: SQVTM, ANQGSEA. This CDR3 is 12 amino acids long. V was pared by 2 bases and J by 7 bases, with 12 bases between.

The gene calls are TRBV10-1 and TRBJ2-7, with no clear D. This CDR3 has 12 residues. Germline CDR1 is WNHNN and CDR2 is SYGVQD (reference sequence). V lost 6 bases, J lost 5 bases, and 11 bases lay in between. In DNA, the CDR3 is TGCGCCAGCAGCCACAACCCCCACGAGCAGTACTTC. This codes for CASSHNPHEQYF.

V usage is TRBV7-8 and J usage is TRBJ2-1, with 9 positions matching TRBD1. V trimming: 4 bases; J trimming: 8 bases; junction bases outside the gene matches: 9. The CDR3 sequence is 15 residues long. The germline V gene has CDR1 SGHVS and CDR2 FQNEAQ. The CDR3 DNA reads as TGTGCCAGCAGCTCATGGACAGGGGCGAGGGATGAGCAGTTCTTC. Its translation is CASSSWTGARDEQFF.

This clone was counted a single time. The chain has TRBV5-1 and TRBJ2-6, with TRBD1 matching over 10 bases. The CDR3 has 17 amino acids. Germline lookup yields CDR1 SGHRS and CDR2 YFSETQ. V lost 3 bases to trimming and J lost 0 bases; unmatched junction nucleotides: 3. The CDR3 bases are TGCGCCAGCAGCTCGACAGGGGGCTACTCTGGGGCCAACGTCCTGACTTTC. Translated: CASSSTGGYSGANVLTF.

The V and J genes are TRBV28 and TRBJ1-2; 7 nucleotides agree with TRBD1. The ends lost 3 bases at V and 4 bases at J; junction bases unmatched: 8. This CDR3 is built from 15 residues. The germline V gene has CDR1 MDHEN and CDR2 SYDVKM. For the CDR3, the DNA is TGTGCCAGCAGTTTGGTCTCCAGGGGGACCTATGGCTACACCTTC. Protein: CASSLVSRGTYGYTF.

The chain uses TRBV11-2 and TRBJ2-1, with 11 bases aligning to TRBD1. The germline V gene encodes CDR1 SGHAT and CDR2 FQNNGV. The V segment lost 5 bases and the J segment 13 bases; nucleotides outside the gene matches: 7. CDR3 length: 13 amino acids. The CDR3 region has the DNA TGTGCCAGCAGCCTCAGGGACAGGGGGTTTCAGTTCTTC. Amino acids: CASSLRDRGFQFF.

The table lists this clone with a few counts. The CDR3 sequence is CASSLTGPEQYF. CDR3 sequence (DNA): TGTGCCAGCAGCTTGACAGGGCCCGAGCAGTACTTC. The V gene is TRBV5-5, the J gene TRBJ2-7; TRBD1 might be the D (6 bases). Germline assignment: CDR1 SGHKS and CDR2 YYEKEE (reference sequence). Trimming took 1 base from V and 6 from J, leaving 8 bases between them. The CDR3 extends over 12 amino acids. The full variable domain, its missing parts supplied by reference TRBV5-5 and TRBJ2-7, is DAGVTQSPTHLIKTRGQQVTLRCSPISGHKSVSWYQQVLGQGPQFIFQYYEKEERGRGNFPDRFSARQFPNYSSELNVNALLLGDSALYLCASSLTGPEQYFGPGTRLTVT.

This clone was seen a single time. The V gene is TRBV5-4, the J gene TRBJ1-4; 7 bases agree with TRBD1. This CDR3 is built from 16 residues. V was pared by 0 bases and J by 8 bases, with 10 bases of the junction left unmatched. Germline V gene sequence: CDR1 SGHNT, CDR2 YYREEE (reference sequence). The CDR3 bases are TGTGCCAGCAGCTTGGCCGTCAGGGGGACGAGGGAAAAACTGTTTTTT. Protein sequence: CASSLAVRGTREKLFF.

The rearrangement links TRBV4-1 to TRBJ2-7; 7 bases agree with TRBD1. The CDR3 runs to 14 residues. Trimming took 1 base from V and 5 from J; bases not matched to a gene: 5. Germline V lookup: CDR1 MGHRA, CDR2 YSYEKL. CDR3 nucleotide sequence: TGCGCCAGCAGCCAAGGACAGGGCCCAAACGAGCAGTACTTC. It encodes CASSQGQGPNEQYF.

The chain couples TRBV18 to TRBJ2-2; D not resolved. This CDR3 has 13 amino acids. Germline lookup yields CDR1 KGHSH and CDR2 LQKENI. V dropped 10 bases and J dropped 4 bases, with 13 bases sitting between them. CDR3 in amino acids: CATKPALTGELFF. CDR3 sequence (DNA): TGTGCCACGAAACCTGCACTCACCGGGGAGCTGTTTTTT.

V usage is TRBV19 and J usage is TRBJ1-6; maybe TRBD1 (6 bases). Per germline, CDR1 LNHDA and CDR2 SQIVND (reference sequence). V shed 7 bases and J shed 6 bases, with 16 bases lying between them. The CDR3 length is 15 residues. CDR3 in DNA: TGTGCCAGTACCCTCTGGGACAAATCTAATTCACCCCTCCACTTT. Translating gives CASTLWDKSNSPLHF.

J is TRBJ1-2 and V is TRBV5-1; a possible D gene is TRBD1 (6 bases). The V gene's germline CDR1 is SGHRS and CDR2 YFSETQ. This CDR3 contains 14 residues. Trimming cost V 4 bases and J 5 bases, with 15 bases left between them. CDR3 DNA sequence: TGCGCCAGCAGCCCTCAAAATACAGGGTATGGCTACACCTTC. This encodes CASSPQNTGYGYTF.

This clone was seen once. The chain carries TRBV5-4 and TRBJ1-2, with D tentatively TRBD1 (6 bases). The CDR3 sequence is 13 residues long. The V end lost 1 base, the J end lost 8 bases, and 12 bases lay between the germline ends. The germline gives CDR1 SGHNT, CDR2 YYREEE (reference sequence). The chain's CDR3 is CASSLLGAWGYTF. In DNA form, the CDR3 reads TGTGCCAGCAGCTTGCTGGGGGCTTGGGGCTACACCTTC.

This chain connects TRBV2 to TRBJ2-2, with unresolved D. This CDR3 contains 14 residues. Germline-derived CDR1 and CDR2 are SNHLY and FYNNEI. The ends were cut back, 6 bases at V and 7 bases at J, with 15 bases in the middle. The chain's CDR3 is CASSLDRGIGELFF. DNA for the CDR3: TGTGCCAGCAGCCTCGACCGCGGTATCGGGGAGCTGTTTTTT.

This rearrangement joins TRBV5-5 to TRBJ1-3; D might be TRBD1 (5 bases). In germline, CDR1 is SGHKS, CDR2 YYEKEE (reference sequence). The CDR3 runs 17 residues. Trimming stripped 0 bases from V and 0 bases from J, with 13 bases between. DNA of the CDR3: TGTGCCAGCAGCTTGGCCGGTTCAGGGATCTCTGGAAACACCATATATTTT. Protein sequence: CASSLAGSGISGNTIYF.

CDR3 nucleotide sequence: TGTGCCAGCAGCTGGGCCGGGACAGCTAATTCACCCCTCCACTTT. Amino acids: CASSWAGTANSPLHF. The V call is TRBV5-4, the J call TRBJ1-6; TRBD1 matches 7 bases. This CDR3 is 15 amino acids long. Germline V CDR1 and CDR2: SGHNT, YYREEE (reference sequence). Trimming removed 3 bases from V and 6 bases from J; junction bases left unmatched: 6.

The genes are TRBV11-3 and TRBJ2-7, with 8 positions matching TRBD1. The V and J ends lost 6 bases and 5 bases, in that order; junction bases with no gene match: 21. Germline lookup yields CDR1 SGHNT and CDR2 YENEEA. The length of the CDR3 is 18 residues. CDR3 in DNA: TGTGCCAGCAGGTGGTCCCGGGACAGGCCCTTAAGACCTCACGAGCAGTACTTC. Protein product: CASRWSRDRPLRPHEQYF.

The chain uses TRBV29-1 and TRBJ2-7; 9 nucleotides match TRBD2. CDR1 is SQVTM and CDR2 is ANQGSEA in the germline V gene. After removal of 5 bases from V and 4 bases from J, the junction contained 6 bases not matched to a gene. This CDR3 is 13 amino acids long. CDR3 protein: CSVLGLASYEQYF. The CDR3 DNA is TGCAGCGTTCTTGGACTAGCGTCTTACGAGCAGTACTTC.

This clone was seen a handful of times. The chain combines TRBV5-1 with TRBJ2-5; a possible D gene is TRBD2 (7 bases). The CDR3 has 15 residues. Trimming took off 3 bases at V and 5 bases at J, with 17 bases between the two ends. Germline V gene data show CDR1 as SGHRS and CDR2 as YFSETQ. The CDR3 is CASSSGGGSMETQYF. CDR3 in DNA: TGCGCCAGCAGCTCTGGGGGCGGGAGTATGGAGACCCAGTACTTC.

V gene TRBV2 combines with J gene TRBJ2-5; D possibly corresponds to TRBD2 (6 bases). V dropped 7 bases and J dropped 7 bases, with 13 bases sitting between them. From germline, CDR1 is SNHLY and CDR2 FYNNEI. This CDR3 is 12 amino acids long. As DNA, the CDR3 is TGTGCCAGCACTGCGGAGGGCCGGACCCAGTACTTC. This codes for CASTAEGRTQYF.

This clone appeared a single time. The CDR3, as DNA: TGTGCCAGCAGCCTTAGCGGGAGGGCCGGAGTCGAGCAGTACTTC. It is translated as CASSLSGRAGVEQYF. The V call is TRBV28, the J call TRBJ2-7; TRBD2 agrees at 11 bases. The V and J ends lost 6 bases and 6 bases, in that order; junction bases with no gene match: 10. Germline V gene lookup returns CDR1 MDHEN and CDR2 SYDVKM. The CDR3 totals 15 residues.

This chain uses TRBV5-5 with TRBJ1-1; D is unclear. Germline V gene sequence: CDR1 SGHKS, CDR2 YYEKEE (reference sequence). This CDR3 is built from 14 residues. With 4 bases removed from V and 0 bases from J, the gap between germline ends came to 10 bases. CDR3 bases: TGTGCCAGCAGCAATGCGGGCCTGAACACTGAAGCTTTCTTT. Its protein is CASSNAGLNTEAFF. Using reference TRBV5-5 and TRBJ1-1 for the parts outside the CDR3, the full variable domain is DAGVTQSPTHLIKTRGQQVTLRCSPISGHKSVSWYQQVLGQGPQFIFQYYEKEERGRGNFPDRFSARQFPNYSSELNVNALLLGDSALYLCASSNAGLNTEAFFGQGTRLTVV.

The genes are TRBV6-5 and TRBJ1-1; D gene unclear. V gave up 4 bases and J gave up 3 bases, with 9 bases separating them. This CDR3 contains 13 residues. CDR1 and CDR2 (germline): MNHEY, SVGAGI. The CDR3 region has the DNA TGTGCCAGCAGTTCTATTCTCTACACTGAAGCTTTCTTT. Protein product: CASSSILYTEAFF.